This TCR beta chain is from a study of blood T cell repertoires in COVID-19. Only in-frame clones appear in the TCRdb table, and some are missing; sequencing was by immunoSEQ multiplex PCR. The repertoire holds approximately 150,000 clones, with around 82% as singletons. The cohort comprised adults aged roughly 18 to 90 years residing in some 24 US areas. Germline CDR1 reads SGHTA; CDR2 reads FQGTGA. V was pared by 5 bases and J by 5 bases, with 18 bases of the junction left unmatched. This CDR3 contains 18 residues. The sequence was collected from a man aged 35 to 55 who had recovered from COVID-19. The material sequenced was PBMCs or T cells enriched from blood (not recorded which). The chain carries TRBV7-3 and TRBJ2-1; 7 bases match TRBD2. The CDR3, as DNA: TGTGCCAGCAGCCCTATGACTAGCTTGGCGATCGTCCACAATGAGCAGTTCTTC. Translated, it gives CASSPMTSLAIVHNEQFF.